The text below deals with one T cell receptor beta chain. The antigen it recognizes is unknown. Per-nucleotide qualities are absent, and no much larger clonotype sits a single base away. The data belong to a study of beta chain features in type 1 diabetes (dated by TCRdb to about 2018). Broadly, across the study: No differences in mean age, gender distribution, total cell number or subset yield were found between patients and healthy donors. Across all samples, roughly 110,000,000 sorted cells were examined, and cell number per subset correlated strongly with RNA yield. The study compared TCRB repertoires of sorted circulating CD4+ T cell subsets between recently diagnosed type 1 diabetes patients and matched healthy donors. Regulatory and stem cell-like memory subsets were obtained from only 8 patients and about eight healthy donors, while naive and central memory subsets were obtained from all 28 donors.

The High Capacity cDNA Reverse Transcription Kit was used to reverse transcribe all of the isolated RNA, meaning that expressed TCRB transcripts were what got sequenced. Deep immunoSEQ sequencing was performed on naive, central memory and regulatory T cell samples, with an average of roughly 3.3 million total reads per sample. After sorted cells were lysed in RLT buffer, RNA was extracted with DNase-treated RNeasy Micro or Mini kits, with the choice depending on cell number. Each cell subset was processed separately to prevent cross-contamination, with patient and healthy donor samples processed together. The immunoSEQ multiplex PCR was used to amplify TCRB sequences from cDNA, generating 87-bp fragments that spanned the CDR3 region. The amplicons were sequenced using the Illumina HiSeq platform. Under the source paper's analysis protocol: Synthetic template baselines were used to correct PCR bias computationally, reads within Hamming distance 2 were collapsed, and singletons that could not be merged were discarded. Reads were aligned against IMGT to assign V, D and J genes, CDR3 length and insertions or deletions at six rearrangement sites. Within each subset, clonotype counts were normalized to sorted cell number, after which true diversity and Gini coefficients were computed with the tcR R package. The overlap coefficient, calculated on TCRB nucleotide sequences, was used to quantify repertoire sharing. Out-of-frame TCRB sequences from naive cells were analyzed to stand in for the pre-selection repertoire. Drawn from immuneACCESS, this table holds only the in-frame rearrangements with V and J called that TCRdb kept. Clones are partly lost; checked studies trace under half to an unresolved V gene and leave the rest unexplained. The V and J calls and clone size are taken from that table; D and trimming were inferred from the DNA. This sample has 350,000 to 450,000 clones in its table, and more than 11% of those were observed once. The ten biggest clones cover roughly 0.036% of the sample.

Trimming removed 4 bases from V and 0 bases from J, leaving 6 bases between the germline ends. The CDR3 measures 13 amino acids from cysteine to phenylalanine. Just CDR3 DNA is preserved here, 39 bases in frame from base 1. The germline V gene (reference sequence) specifies SGHNT as CDR1 and YYREEE as CDR2. What the work shows at the level of the full study, not this receptor alone: A moderate but significant shortening of TCRB CDR3 length was observed in type 1 diabetes patients in all four CD4+ subsets. PCR might favor shorter templates, but patient and control samples were amplified and corrected together, so any skew would affect both groups equally. Because cDNA was sequenced instead of genomic DNA, highly expressing activated cells could be over-represented, though the groups showed no difference in activation or CD3 levels. Naive, central memory and regulatory TCRB repertoires appeared to be more similar among patients than among healthy donors. At VDJ recombination sites, patients with type 1 diabetes made fewer insertions and deleted more nucleotides, a pattern implying thymic rearrangement abnormalities. Because small numbers of individuals were included in the HLA sub-analyses, any influence of HLA type on TCRB rearrangement was left unresolved.

From each donor, a single peripheral blood sample of about 100 mL on average was drawn into heparinised tubes. Using a panel that included CD45RO, CCR7, CD25, CD127, CD95 and CD27, naive, central memory, regulatory and stem cell-like memory CD4+ T cells were sorted on a BD FACSAria II. Every sorted population had a purity above 98%. PBMCs were separated immediately by Lymphoprep density gradient centrifugation and were stained directly, without being cultured. So that batch effects would be minimized, each experiment stained and sorted samples in pairs, pairing one healthy donor with one patient. Material: naive CD4+ T cells from blood. The cell subset or site label corresponds to: true naive CD4+ T cells. The rearrangement joined TRBV5-4 to TRBJ2-3; the D gene cannot be named for sure. The sequence came from a man younger than 40 in good health. The DNA reads as follows: TGTGCCAGCAGCACAACTAGCACAGATACGCAGTATTTT. This yields the protein CASSTTSTDTQYF.